The source of this T cell receptor (beta chain) is a study of regulatory T cells in long-lasting Graves disease. Findings and limits, study-wide: With persistent disease, TRBV28, TRBJ1-2 and TRBJ2-5 were the favored segments.

This clonotype was observed at least ten times. What it recognizes is unknown. Germline-derived CDR1 and CDR2 are KGHSH and LQKENI. This CDR3 is 15 amino acids long. V lost 1 base, J lost 6 bases, and 16 bases lay in between. Both iRepertoire HTBI primers and Arm-PCR of CDR3 regions were used to build the TCR beta libraries. TCRdb independently ran MiXCR on the multiplex PCR reads; one entry per CDR3 protein. The table shows just over 600,000 distinct CDR3 sequences, with under 20% occurring only once. Documented time point: newly diagnosed GD, antithyroid drugs for less than 3 months. From RNA extracted from PBMCs, the TCR library was made. The same sample was also studied in work on T cells in Graves' hyperthyroidism and ophthalmopathy.

Here the sequenced sample was peripheral blood mononuclear cells (PBMCs), taken at new diagnosis, from a patient treated with antithyroid drugs. The sequence was obtained from a woman aged 30 to 39 with Graves disease. This chain joins TRBV18 and TRBJ2-7, with a weak D call TRBD1 (7 bases). The CDR3 sequence: CASSPLDRVGGEQYF. Written as DNA, the CDR3 is TGTGCCAGCTCACCACTTGACAGGGTGGGAGGCGAGCAGTACTTC. Full variable domain (outside the CDR3, taken from reference TRBV18 and TRBJ2-7): NAGVMQNPRHLVRRRGQEARLRCSPMKGHSHVYWYRQLPEEGLKFMVYLQKENIIDESGMPKERFSAEFPKEGPSILRIQQVVRGDSAAYFCASSPLDRVGGEQYFGPGTRLTVT.